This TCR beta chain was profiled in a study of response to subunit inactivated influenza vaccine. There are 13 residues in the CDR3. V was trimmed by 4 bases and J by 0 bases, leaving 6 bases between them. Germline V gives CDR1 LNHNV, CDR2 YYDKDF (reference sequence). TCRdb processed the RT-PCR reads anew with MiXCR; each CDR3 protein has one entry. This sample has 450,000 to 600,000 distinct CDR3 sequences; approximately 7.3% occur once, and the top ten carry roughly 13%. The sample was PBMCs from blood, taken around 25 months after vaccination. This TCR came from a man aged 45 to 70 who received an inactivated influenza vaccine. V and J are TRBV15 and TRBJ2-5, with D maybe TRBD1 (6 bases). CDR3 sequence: CATSKGDQETQYF. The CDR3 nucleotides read TGTGCCACCAGCAAGGGGGACCAAGAGACCCAGTACTTC.